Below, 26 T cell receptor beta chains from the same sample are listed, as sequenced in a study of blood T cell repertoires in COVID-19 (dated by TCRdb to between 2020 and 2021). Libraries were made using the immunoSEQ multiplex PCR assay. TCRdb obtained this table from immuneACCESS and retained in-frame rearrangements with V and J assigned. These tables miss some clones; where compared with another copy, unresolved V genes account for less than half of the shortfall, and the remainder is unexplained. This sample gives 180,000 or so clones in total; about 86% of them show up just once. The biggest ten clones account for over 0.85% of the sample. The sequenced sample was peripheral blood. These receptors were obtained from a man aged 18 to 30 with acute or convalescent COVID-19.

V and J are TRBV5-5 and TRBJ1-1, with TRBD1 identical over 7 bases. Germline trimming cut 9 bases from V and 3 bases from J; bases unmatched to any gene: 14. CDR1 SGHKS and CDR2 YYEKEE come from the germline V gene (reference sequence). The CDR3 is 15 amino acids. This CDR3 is CATKRRGLDDTEAFF. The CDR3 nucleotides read TGTGCCACCAAGCGGAGGGGGCTTGATGACACTGAAGCTTTCTTT.

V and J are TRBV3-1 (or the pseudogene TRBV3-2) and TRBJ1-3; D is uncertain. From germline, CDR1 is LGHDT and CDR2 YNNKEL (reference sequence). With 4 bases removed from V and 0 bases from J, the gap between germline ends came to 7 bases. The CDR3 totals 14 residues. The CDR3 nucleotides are TGTGCCAGCAGCCCTCGAGCCTCTGGAAACACCATATATTTT. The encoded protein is CASSPRASGNTIYF.

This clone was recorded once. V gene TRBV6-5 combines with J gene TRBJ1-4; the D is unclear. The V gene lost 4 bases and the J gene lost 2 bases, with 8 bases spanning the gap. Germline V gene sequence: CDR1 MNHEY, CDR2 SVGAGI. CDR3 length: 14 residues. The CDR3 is CASSSRGTNEKLFF. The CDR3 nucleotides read TGTGCCAGCAGTTCGAGAGGTACTAATGAAAAACTGTTTTTT.

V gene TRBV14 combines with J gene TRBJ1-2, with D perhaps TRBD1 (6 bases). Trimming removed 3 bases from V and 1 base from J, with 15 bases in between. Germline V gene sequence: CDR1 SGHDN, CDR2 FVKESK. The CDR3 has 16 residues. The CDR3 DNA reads TGTGCCAGCAGCCACCGGACAGTGACCCTTAACTATGGCTACACCTTC. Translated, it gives CASSHRTVTLNYGYTF. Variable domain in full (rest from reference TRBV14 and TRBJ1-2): EAGVTQFPSHSVIEKGQTVTLRCDPISGHDNLYWYRRVMGKEIKFLLHFVKESKQDESGMPNNRFLAERTGGTYSTLKVQPAELEDSGVYFCASSHRTVTLNYGYTFGSGTRLTVV.

The CDR3 DNA is TGTGCCAGCAGTCTCGGACCCGGAGGGTTATATGGCTACACCTTC. Its protein is CASSLGPGGLYGYTF. This chain links TRBV6-5 with TRBJ1-2, with no clear D. Germline CDR1 and CDR2: MNHEY and SVGAGI. Trimming removed 5 bases at V and 5 bases at J, with 18 bases between. The CDR3 has 15 amino acids.

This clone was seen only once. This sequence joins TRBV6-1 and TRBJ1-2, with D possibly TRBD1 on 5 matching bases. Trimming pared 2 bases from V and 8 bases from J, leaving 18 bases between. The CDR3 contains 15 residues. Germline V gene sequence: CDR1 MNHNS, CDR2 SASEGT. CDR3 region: CASSEQQGGTGGYTF. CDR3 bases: TGTGCCAGCAGTGAACAGCAGGGTGGAACGGGCGGCTACACCTTC.

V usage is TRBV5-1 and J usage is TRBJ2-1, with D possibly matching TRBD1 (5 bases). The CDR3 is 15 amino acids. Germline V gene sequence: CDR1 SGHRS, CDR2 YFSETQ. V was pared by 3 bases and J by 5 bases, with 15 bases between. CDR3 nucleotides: TGCGCCAGCAGCTCCCGGTTAGGGGCCAACAATGAGCAGTTCTTC. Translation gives CASSSRLGANNEQFF.

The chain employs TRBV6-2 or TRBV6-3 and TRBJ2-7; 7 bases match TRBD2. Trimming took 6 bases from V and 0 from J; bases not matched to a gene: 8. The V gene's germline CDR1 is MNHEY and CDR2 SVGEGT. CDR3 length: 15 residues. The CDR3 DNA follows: TGTGCCAGCAGACCTAGCGGTTATAGCTCCTACGAGCAGTACGTC. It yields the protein CASRPSGYSSYEQYV.

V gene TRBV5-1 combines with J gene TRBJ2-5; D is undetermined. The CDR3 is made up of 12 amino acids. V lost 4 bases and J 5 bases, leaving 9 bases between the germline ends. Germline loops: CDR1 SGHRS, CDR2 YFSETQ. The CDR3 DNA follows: TGCGCCAGCAGCAGTAGCTGGGAGACCCAGTACTTC. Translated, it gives CASSSSWETQYF. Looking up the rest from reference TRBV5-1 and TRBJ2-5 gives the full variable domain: KAGVTQTPRYLIKTRGQQVTLSCSPISGHRSVSWYQQTPGQGLQFLFEYFSETQRNKGNFPGRFSGRQFSNSRSEMNVSTLELGDSALYLCASSSSWETQYFGPGTRLLVL.

CDR3 nucleotide sequence: TGTGCCAGCAGCAAACCTACAGAGAGCAATCAGCCCCAGCATTTT. Translation: CASSKPTESNQPQHF. V gene TRBV2 combines with J gene TRBJ1-5; D ambiguous. CDR1 is SNHLY, CDR2 FYNNEI, per germline. The V and J ends lost 6 bases and 1 base respectively, with 13 bases between them. CDR3 length equals 15 residues.

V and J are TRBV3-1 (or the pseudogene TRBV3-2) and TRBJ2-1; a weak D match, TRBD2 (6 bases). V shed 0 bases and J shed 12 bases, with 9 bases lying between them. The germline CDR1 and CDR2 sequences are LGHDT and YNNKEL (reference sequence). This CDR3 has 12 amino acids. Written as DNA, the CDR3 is TGTGCCAGCAGCCAAGAGACTAGTCGGCAGTTCTTC. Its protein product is CASSQETSRQFF.

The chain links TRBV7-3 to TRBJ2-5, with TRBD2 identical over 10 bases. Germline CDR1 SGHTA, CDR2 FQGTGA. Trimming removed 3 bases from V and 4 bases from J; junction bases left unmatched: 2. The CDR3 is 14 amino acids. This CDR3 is CASSLSSGGETQYF. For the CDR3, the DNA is TGTGCCAGCAGCTTGTCTAGCGGGGGAGAGACCCAGTACTTC. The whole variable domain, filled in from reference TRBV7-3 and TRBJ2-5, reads GAGVSQTPSNKVTEKGKYVELRCDPISGHTALYWYRQSLGQGPEFLIYFQGTGAADDSGLPNDRFFAVRPEGSVSTLKIQRTERGDSAVYLCASSLSSGGETQYFGPGTRLLVL.

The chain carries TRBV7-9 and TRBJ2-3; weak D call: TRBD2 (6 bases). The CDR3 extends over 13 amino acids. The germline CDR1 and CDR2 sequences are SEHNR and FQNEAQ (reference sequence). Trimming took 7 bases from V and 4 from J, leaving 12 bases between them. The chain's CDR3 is CASNELAADTQYF. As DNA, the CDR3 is TGTGCCAGCAACGAACTAGCTGCAGATACGCAGTATTTT. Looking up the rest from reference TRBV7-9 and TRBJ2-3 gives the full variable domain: DTGVSQNPRHKITKRGQNVTFRCDPISEHNRLYWYRQTLGQGPEFLTYFQNEAQLEKSRLLSDRFSAERPKGSFSTLEIQRTEQGDSAMYLCASNELAADTQYFGPGTRLTVL.

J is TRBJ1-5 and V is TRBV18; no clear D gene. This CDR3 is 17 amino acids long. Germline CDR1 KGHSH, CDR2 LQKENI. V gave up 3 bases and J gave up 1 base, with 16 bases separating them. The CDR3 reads CASSPAGVGSSNQPQHF. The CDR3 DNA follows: TGTGCCAGCTCACCCGCGGGAGTGGGTTCGAGCAATCAGCCCCAGCATTTT.

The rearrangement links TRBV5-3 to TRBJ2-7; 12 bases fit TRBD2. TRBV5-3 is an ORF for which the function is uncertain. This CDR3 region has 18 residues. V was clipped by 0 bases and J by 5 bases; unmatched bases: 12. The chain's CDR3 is CARSLDGYGLAGTDEQYF. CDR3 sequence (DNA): TGTGCCAGAAGCTTGGATGGATACGGACTAGCGGGGACAGACGAGCAGTACTTC.

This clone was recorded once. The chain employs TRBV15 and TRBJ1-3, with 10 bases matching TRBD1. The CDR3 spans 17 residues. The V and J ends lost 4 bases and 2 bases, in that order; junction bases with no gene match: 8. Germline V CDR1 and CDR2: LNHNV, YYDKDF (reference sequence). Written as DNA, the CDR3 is TGTGCCACCAGCAACTCTGGGACAGGGGTAGCTGGAAACACCATATATTTT. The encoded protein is CATSNSGTGVAGNTIYF.

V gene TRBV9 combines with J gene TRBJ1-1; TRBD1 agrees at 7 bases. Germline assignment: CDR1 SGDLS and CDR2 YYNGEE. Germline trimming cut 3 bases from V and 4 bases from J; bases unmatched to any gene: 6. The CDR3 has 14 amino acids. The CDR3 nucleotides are TGTGCCAGCAGCGCTTACAGGGGCCCCACTGAAGCTTTCTTT. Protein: CASSAYRGPTEAFF.

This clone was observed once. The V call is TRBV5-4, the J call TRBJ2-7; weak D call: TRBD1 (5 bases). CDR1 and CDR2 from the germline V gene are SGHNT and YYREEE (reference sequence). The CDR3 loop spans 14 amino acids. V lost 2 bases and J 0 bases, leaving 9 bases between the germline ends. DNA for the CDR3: TGTGCCAGCAGCTTAGGACACAACTCCTACGAGCAGTACTTC. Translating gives CASSLGHNSYEQYF.

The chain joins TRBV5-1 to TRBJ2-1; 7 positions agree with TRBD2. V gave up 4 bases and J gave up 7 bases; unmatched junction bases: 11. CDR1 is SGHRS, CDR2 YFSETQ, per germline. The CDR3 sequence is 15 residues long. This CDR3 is CASSTSGRGGNEQFF. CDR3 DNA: TGCGCCAGCAGCACAAGCGGCCGGGGAGGGAATGAGCAGTTCTTC.

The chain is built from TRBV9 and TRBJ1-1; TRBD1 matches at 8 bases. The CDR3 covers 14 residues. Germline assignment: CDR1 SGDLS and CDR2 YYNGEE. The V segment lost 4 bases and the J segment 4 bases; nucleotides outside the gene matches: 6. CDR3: CASSSGQVGTEAFF. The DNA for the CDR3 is TGTGCCAGCAGCTCGGGACAGGTCGGCACTGAAGCTTTCTTT. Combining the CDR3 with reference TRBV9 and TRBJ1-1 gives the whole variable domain DSGVTQTPKHLITATGQRVTLRCSPRSGDLSVYWYQQSLDQGLQFLIQYYNGEERAKGNILERFSAQQFPDLHSELNLSSLELGDSALYFCASSSGQVGTEAFFGQGTRLTVV.

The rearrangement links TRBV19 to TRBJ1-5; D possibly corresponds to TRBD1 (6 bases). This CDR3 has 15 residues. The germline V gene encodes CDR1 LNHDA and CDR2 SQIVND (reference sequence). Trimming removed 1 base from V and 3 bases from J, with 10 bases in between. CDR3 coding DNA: TGTGCCAGTAGTATAGGCCAGGGGAACAATCAGCCCCAGCATTTT. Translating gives CASSIGQGNNQPQHF.

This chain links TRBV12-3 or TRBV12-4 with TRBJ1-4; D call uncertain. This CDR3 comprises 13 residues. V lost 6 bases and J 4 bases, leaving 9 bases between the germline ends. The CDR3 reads CASRLVDNEKLFF. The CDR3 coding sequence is TGTGCCAGCAGATTGGTAGATAATGAAAAACTGTTTTTT.

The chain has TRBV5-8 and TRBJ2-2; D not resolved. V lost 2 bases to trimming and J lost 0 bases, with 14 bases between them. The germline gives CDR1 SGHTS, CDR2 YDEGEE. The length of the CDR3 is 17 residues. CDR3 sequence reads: CASSFHSTIANTGELFF. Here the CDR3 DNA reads TGTGCCAGCAGCTTCCATAGTACTATCGCGAACACCGGGGAGCTGTTTTTT.

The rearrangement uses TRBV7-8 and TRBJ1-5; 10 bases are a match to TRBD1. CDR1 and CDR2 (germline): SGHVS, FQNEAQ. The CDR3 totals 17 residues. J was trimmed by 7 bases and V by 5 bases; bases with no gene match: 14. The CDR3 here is CASSAFGQGDVRQPQHF. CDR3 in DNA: TGTGCCAGCAGCGCGTTTGGACAGGGGGACGTACGCCAGCCCCAGCATTTT.

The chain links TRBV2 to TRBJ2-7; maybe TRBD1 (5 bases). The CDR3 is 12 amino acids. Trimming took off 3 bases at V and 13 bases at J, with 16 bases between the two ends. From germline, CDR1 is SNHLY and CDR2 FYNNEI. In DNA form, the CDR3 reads TGTGCCAGCAGTGAGACTGCCCGACAGATCTACGTC. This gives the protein CASSETARQIYV.

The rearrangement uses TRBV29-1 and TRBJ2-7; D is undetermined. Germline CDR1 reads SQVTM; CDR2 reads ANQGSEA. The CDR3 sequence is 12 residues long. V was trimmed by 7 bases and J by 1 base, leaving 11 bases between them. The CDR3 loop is CSANSASYEQYF. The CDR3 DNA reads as TGCAGCGCGAATAGTGCATCCTACGAGCAGTACTTC.